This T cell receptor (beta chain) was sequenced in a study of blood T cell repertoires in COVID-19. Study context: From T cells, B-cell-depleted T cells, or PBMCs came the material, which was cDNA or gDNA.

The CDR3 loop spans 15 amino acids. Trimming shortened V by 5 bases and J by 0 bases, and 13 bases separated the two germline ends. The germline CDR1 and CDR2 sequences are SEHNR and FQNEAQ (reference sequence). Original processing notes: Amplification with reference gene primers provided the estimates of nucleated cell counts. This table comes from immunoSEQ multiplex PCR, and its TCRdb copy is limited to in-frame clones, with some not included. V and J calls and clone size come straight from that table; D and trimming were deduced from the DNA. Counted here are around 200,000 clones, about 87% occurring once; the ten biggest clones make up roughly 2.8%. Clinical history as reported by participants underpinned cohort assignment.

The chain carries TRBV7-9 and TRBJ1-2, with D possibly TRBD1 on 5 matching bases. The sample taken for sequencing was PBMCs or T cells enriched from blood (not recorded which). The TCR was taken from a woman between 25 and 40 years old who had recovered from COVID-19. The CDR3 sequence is CASSPTDPSNYGYTF. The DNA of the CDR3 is TGTGCCAGCAGCCCGACAGATCCATCTAACTATGGCTACACCTTC.